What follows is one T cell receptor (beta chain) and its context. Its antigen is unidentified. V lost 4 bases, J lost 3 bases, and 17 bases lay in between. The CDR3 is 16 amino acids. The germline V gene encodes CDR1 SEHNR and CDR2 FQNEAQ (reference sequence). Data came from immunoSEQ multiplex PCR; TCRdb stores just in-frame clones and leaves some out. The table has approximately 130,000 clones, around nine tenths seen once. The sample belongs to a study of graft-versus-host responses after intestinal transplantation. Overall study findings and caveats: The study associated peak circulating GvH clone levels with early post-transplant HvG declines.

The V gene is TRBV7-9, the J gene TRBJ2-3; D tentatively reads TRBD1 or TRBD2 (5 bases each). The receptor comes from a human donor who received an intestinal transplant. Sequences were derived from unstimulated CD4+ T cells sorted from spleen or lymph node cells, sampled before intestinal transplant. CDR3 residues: CASSSRGRGWTDTQYF. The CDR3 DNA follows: TGTGCCAGCAGCTCCCGGGGTAGGGGCTGGACAGATACGCAGTATTTT.